This TCR beta chain emerged from a study of blood T cells in healthy people across ages. Trimming shortened V by 4 bases and J by 5 bases, and 13 bases separated the two germline ends. This CDR3 spans 14 amino acids. From germline, CDR1 is SGHDT and CDR2 YYEEEE. Alongside a J-beta primer mix, a sample-barcoded 5' primer served in a second PCR lasting about 6 to 11 cycles. Using its own MiXCR run on the 5' RACE reads, TCRdb lists one record per CDR3 protein. The sample lists around 320,000 distinct CDR3 sequences; roughly 29% were seen once. General observations from the study: For the donors, CMV status was unknown and possibly confounded expanded clonotype changes.

This clonotype was seen a few times. The antigen is not known. Sequencing used blood. This TCR derives from a woman in her 70s in good health. The rearrangement links TRBV5-6 to TRBJ2-1; perhaps D is TRBD1 or TRBD2 (5 bases each). CDR3: CASSNRDRDNEQFF. The CDR3 nucleotides are TGTGCCAGCAGCAACCGGGACCGCGACAATGAGCAGTTCTTC. The variable domain in full, completed from reference TRBV5-6 and TRBJ2-1, reads DAGVTQSPTHLIKTRGQQVTLRCSPKSGHDTVSWYQQALGQGPQFIFQYYEEEERQRGNFPDRFSGHQFPNYSSELNVNALLLGDSALYLCASSNRDRDNEQFFGPGTRLTVL.